One and the same sample provided the 29 T cell receptor beta chains below, sequenced in a study of T and B cells in COVID-19 patients. TRB rearrangements were amplified by multiplex PCR with BIOMED2 TRB-A/B primers. One entry per CDR3 protein, called by TCRdb with MiXCR from the multiplex PCR reads. The sample has about 21,000 distinct CDR3 sequences; around 30% are singletons. Each TRB amplification used roughly 220-550 ng of genomic DNA from blood. Sequencing was performed on blood. The receptors here all came from a human donor who had recovered from COVID-19.

The chain couples TRBV20-1 to TRBJ2-3; D perhaps matches TRBD1 (6 bases). Germline V CDR1 and CDR2: DFQATT, SNEGSKA (reference sequence). V was cut by 1 base and J by 3 bases, with 14 bases left in between. This CDR3 is built from 15 residues. Written as DNA, the CDR3 is TGCAGTGCTAGAGTCGCAGGGCAGGGGACAGATACGCAGTATTTT. This gives the protein CSARVAGQGTDTQYF.

This clonotype was detected many times. The rearrangement uses TRBV6-1 and TRBJ2-7; D remains unclear. The CDR3 is 12 amino acids. Deletions cut 7 bases from V and 3 bases from J, with 10 bases between. Germline CDR1 is MNHNS and CDR2 is SASEGT. Here the CDR3 DNA reads TGTGCCAGCACCACGGCAGGCTACGAGCAGTACTTC. Translating gives CASTTAGYEQYF.

The chain uses TRBV6-6 and TRBJ1-5, with D unresolved. Trimming took 7 bases from V and 0 from J, leaving 4 bases between them. The CDR3 is 12 residues long. Germline CDR1 reads MNHNY; CDR2 reads SVGAGI (reference sequence). CDR3 sequence (DNA): TGTGCCAGCACCGCTAGCAATCAGCCCCAGCATTTT. Translation: CASTASNQPQHF.

The chain employs TRBV5-1 and TRBJ2-1, with D possibly being TRBD1 (6 bases). Germline lookup yields CDR1 SGHRS and CDR2 YFSETQ. This CDR3 comprises 15 residues. Trimming removed 5 bases from V and 9 bases from J, with 21 bases in between. This CDR3 is CASRSGGRRVGEQFF. In DNA form, the CDR3 reads TGCGCCAGCAGGAGTGGGGGCCGTCGGGTTGGTGAGCAGTTCTTC.

This clonotype was counted a few times. The J gene is TRBJ1-1, the V gene TRBV19, with 7 bases that match TRBD1. This CDR3 is built from 15 residues. Trimming took 7 bases from V and 0 from J; bases not matched to a gene: 8. Germline CDR1 and CDR2: LNHDA and SQIVND (reference sequence). Here the CDR3 reads CASNYQTGLNTEAFF. CDR3 in DNA: TGTGCCAGTAACTACCAGACAGGGTTGAACACTGAAGCTTTCTTT. Full variable domain (rest looked up from reference TRBV19 and TRBJ1-1): DGGITQSPKYLFRKEGQNVTLSCEQNLNHDAMYWYRQDPGQGLRLIYYSQIVNDFQKGDIAEGYSVSREKKESFPLTVTSAQKNPTAFYLCASNYQTGLNTEAFFGQGTRLTVV.

The rearrangement links TRBV20-1 to TRBJ1-2, with D possibly TRBD1 on 5 matching bases. The V gene's germline CDR1 is DFQATT and CDR2 SNEGSKA (reference sequence). This CDR3 is 14 amino acids long. Trimming shortened V by 2 bases and J by 1 base, and 11 bases separated the two germline ends. The CDR3 loop reads CSARRGANNYGYTF. CDR3 DNA sequence: TGCAGTGCTAGACGTGGGGCAAATAACTATGGCTACACCTTC.

This clonotype was seen only a few times. The genes are TRBV20-1 and TRBJ2-1, with 8 bases fitting TRBD1. V gave up 6 bases and J gave up 0 bases; unmatched junction bases: 7. There are 15 residues in the CDR3. Germline V gene lookup returns CDR1 DFQATT and CDR2 SNEGSKA (reference sequence). The chain's CDR3 is CSAPDRGSSYNEQFF. CDR3 sequence (DNA): TGCAGTGCCCCCGACAGGGGAAGCTCCTACAATGAGCAGTTCTTC.

This clonotype was recorded a few times. V gene TRBV30 combines with J gene TRBJ1-4; D may be TRBD1 (5 bases). CDR3 length: 14 amino acids. Deletions cut 0 bases from V and 4 bases from J, with 9 bases between. Per the germline V gene, CDR1 is GTSNPN and CDR2 is SVGIG (reference sequence). CDR3 sequence (DNA): TGTGCCTGGAGTGTGGGGCCGTTTAATGAAAAACTGTTTTTT. Translated: CAWSVGPFNEKLFF.

The chain couples TRBV13 to TRBJ1-6; TRBD1 is a possible D gene (6 bases). The CDR3 consists of 18 residues. V dropped 2 bases and J dropped 8 bases, with 22 bases sitting between them. The germline CDR1 and CDR2 sequences are PRHDT and FYEKMQ (reference sequence). In DNA, the CDR3 is TGTGCCAGCAGCTTAACCCTAACGGGGGCAGGGAGGGATTCACCCCTCCACTTT. Its protein product is CASSLTLTGAGRDSPLHF.

This clonotype is medium-sized by share. The CDR3 sequence: CASSPSGSGANVLTF. DNA for the CDR3: TGTGCCAGCTCACCTTCGGGGTCTGGGGCCAACGTCCTGACTTTC. This rearrangement joins TRBV18 to TRBJ2-6; TRBD2 is a possible D gene (5 bases). Germline V gene sequence: CDR1 KGHSH, CDR2 LQKENI. Trimming stripped 3 bases from V and 1 base from J, with 7 bases between. This CDR3 is built from 15 residues. Drawing the rest from reference TRBV18 and TRBJ2-6, the complete variable domain is NAGVMQNPRHLVRRRGQEARLRCSPMKGHSHVYWYRQLPEEGLKFMVYLQKENIIDESGMPKERFSAEFPKEGPSILRIQQVVRGDSAAYFCASSPSGSGANVLTFGAGSRLTVL.

In this sample, this clonotype is medium-sized. The chain couples TRBV5-5 to TRBJ2-5; D is perhaps TRBD1 or TRBD2 (5 bases each). The V gene lost 4 bases and the J gene lost 1 base, with 11 bases spanning the gap. Germline-derived CDR1 and CDR2 are SGHKS and YYEKEE (reference sequence). The CDR3 is 14 amino acids. The CDR3 DNA follows: TGTGCCAGCAGCCAGGGACCTTCCCAAGAGACCCAGTACTTC. Amino acids: CASSQGPSQETQYF.

The genes are TRBV6-5 and TRBJ1-2; D unclear. Germline V gene sequence: CDR1 MNHEY, CDR2 SVGAGI. V was pared by 2 bases and J by 8 bases, with 12 bases between. CDR3 length: 13 residues. The CDR3 DNA is TGTGCCAGCAGTTACATTATCCCGGAAGGCTACACCTTC. It specifies CASSYIIPEGYTF.

Judged by abundance, this clonotype is medium-sized (0.01 to 0.1%). At one boundary the junction diverges from the germline segment, which might be a read error. J is TRBJ2-3 and V is TRBV12-3 or TRBV12-4; no firm D call. The CDR3 is 11 amino acids. Written as DNA, the CDR3 is TGTGCCAGCAGCTTAGCAGATACGCAGTATTTT. Translation: CASSLADTQYF.

The table lists this clonotype with many counts. The chain has TRBV18 and TRBJ1-4, with 7 bases aligning to TRBD1. The trim removed 3 bases at V and 7 bases at J, leaving 5 bases unmatched. The length of the CDR3 is 14 residues. The germline gives CDR1 KGHSH, CDR2 LQKENI. The CDR3 DNA reads as TGTGCCAGCTCACCGACAGGGTATGGTGAAAAACTGTTTTTT. It codes for CASSPTGYGEKLFF.

In this sample, this clonotype is medium-sized. The chain uses TRBV27 and TRBJ2-7; D not resolved. Germline V gene sequence: CDR1 MNHEY, CDR2 SMNVEV (reference sequence). CDR3 length: 13 residues. V lost 2 bases, J lost 2 bases, and 7 bases lay in between. The chain's CDR3 is CASSLGAPYEQYF. CDR3 DNA sequence: TGTGCCAGCAGTTTAGGCGCTCCCTACGAGCAGTACTTC.

The chain uses TRBV6-6 and TRBJ2-3, with TRBD2 matching 8 bases. The CDR3 sequence is 15 residues long. Germline-derived CDR1 and CDR2 are MNHNY and SVGAGI (reference sequence). J lost 4 bases, V lost 2 bases, and 5 bases had no gene match. The CDR3 sequence is CASSYNGGAADTQYF. The CDR3, as DNA: TGTGCCAGCAGTTACAACGGGGGGGCCGCAGATACGCAGTATTTT.

This chain links TRBV5-4 with TRBJ2-5; 8 bases are shared with TRBD2. V was pared by 2 bases and J by 5 bases, with 5 bases of the junction left unmatched. CDR1 SGHNT and CDR2 YYREEE come from the germline V gene (reference sequence). This CDR3 contains 14 residues. This CDR3 reads CASSFTSGAETQYF. The CDR3 DNA is TGTGCCAGCAGCTTCACTAGCGGCGCGGAGACCCAGTACTTC.

This clonotype has ten or more counts. The CDR3 reads CAWISGPTLNTEAFF. The CDR3 DNA is TGTGCCTGGATTTCGGGACCTACTTTGAACACTGAAGCTTTCTTT. The gene calls are TRBV30 and TRBJ1-1, with D maybe TRBD1 (5 bases). Trimming removed 4 bases from V and 0 bases from J, with 15 bases in between. CDR1 is GTSNPN, CDR2 SVGIG, per germline (reference sequence). This CDR3 is 15 amino acids long.

The CDR3 here is CAISESDGQPQHF. As DNA, the CDR3 is TGTGCCATCAGTGAGTCGGACGGTCAGCCCCAGCATTTT. This chain uses TRBV10-3 with TRBJ1-5, with D hard to call. The CDR3 is 13 residues long. From germline, CDR1 is ENHRY and CDR2 SYGVKD. Between the trimmed V and J ends, which lost 0 bases and 6 bases, there was a span of 6 bases.

This clonotype appeared many times. V and J are TRBV6-5 and TRBJ2-7; maybe TRBD2 (6 bases). The CDR3 runs to 14 residues. Trimming removed 2 bases at V and 2 bases at J, with 10 bases between. CDR1 and CDR2 (germline): MNHEY, SVGAGI. CDR3 loop: CASSYKAGPYEQYF. The CDR3 bases are TGTGCCAGCAGTTACAAGGCGGGGCCCTACGAGCAGTACTTC.

This clonotype was counted a few times. This sequence joins TRBV7-9 and TRBJ2-3; 10 bases agree with TRBD2. The CDR3 is 15 amino acids. The V gene's germline CDR1 is SEHNR and CDR2 FQNEAQ (reference sequence). Trimming removed 1 base from V and 4 bases from J; junction bases left unmatched: 2. Written as DNA, the CDR3 is TGTGCCAGCAGCTTAGTAGCGGGGGGCGCAGATACGCAGTATTTT. Translating gives CASSLVAGGADTQYF.

This clonotype was seen a handful of times. The chain recombines TRBV5-4 with TRBJ1-4; TRBD1 might be the D (5 bases). CDR3 size: 14 residues. The V gene's germline CDR1 is SGHNT and CDR2 YYREEE (reference sequence). The V end was cut by 4 bases, the J end by 8 bases, with 15 bases between. DNA for the CDR3: TGTGCCAGCAGCAGCACGGGGGTGCGAGAAAAACTGTTTTTT. Its translation: CASSSTGVREKLFF.

In this sample, this clonotype is medium-sized. This sequence joins TRBV19 and TRBJ2-7, with 8 bases matching TRBD1. J was trimmed by 8 bases and V by 5 bases; bases with no gene match: 14. Germline values: CDR1 LNHDA, CDR2 SQIVND (reference sequence). This CDR3 region has 15 residues. The CDR3 sequence: CASSLRGQGDTKQYF. The CDR3, as DNA: TGTGCCAGTAGTCTCCGAGGACAGGGAGATACGAAGCAGTACTTC.

This clonotype has a handful of counts. The chain has TRBV18 and TRBJ2-7; D assignment may be TRBD1 or TRBD2 (5 bases each). With 5 bases removed from V and 0 bases from J, the gap between germline ends came to 11 bases. Germline-derived CDR1 and CDR2 are KGHSH and LQKENI. This CDR3 has 14 amino acids. In DNA form, the CDR3 reads TGTGCCAGCTCATCAGGGACGAGCTCCTACGAGCAGTACTTC. Protein: CASSSGTSSYEQYF.

The V gene is TRBV20-1, the J gene TRBJ2-2; no definite D call. The CDR3 spans 14 residues. CDR1 is DFQATT, CDR2 SNEGSKA, per germline (reference sequence). V was shortened by 6 bases and J by 0 bases, with 11 bases between the two germline ends. This CDR3 is CSASVFANTGELFF. As DNA, the CDR3 is TGCAGTGCGAGCGTCTTCGCGAACACCGGGGAGCTGTTTTTT.

This clonotype was found once. The chain links TRBV24-1 to TRBJ1-3; a possible D gene is TRBD1 (6 bases). Looked up from germline, CDR1 is KGHDR and CDR2 is SFDVKD. V was trimmed by 7 bases and J by 0 bases, leaving 12 bases between them. This CDR3 region has 15 residues. CDR3 residues: CATSPGHNSGNTIYF. As DNA, the CDR3 is TGTGCCACCAGCCCGGGACATAACTCTGGAAACACCATATATTTT.

J is TRBJ1-6 and V is TRBV10-3; weak D call: TRBD1 (6 bases). The V gene lost 5 bases and the J gene lost 8 bases, with 13 bases spanning the gap. Germline V gene lookup returns CDR1 ENHRY and CDR2 SYGVKD. The CDR3 covers 14 residues. CDR3 loop: CAISYRAIDSPLHF. As DNA, the CDR3 is TGTGCCATCAGTTACAGGGCTATAGATTCACCCCTCCACTTT.

This rearrangement joins TRBV4-2 to TRBJ2-2, with 12 nucleotides matching TRBD2. This CDR3 is 18 amino acids long. Germline V gene data show CDR1 as LGHNA and CDR2 as YNFKEQ. V shed 0 bases, J shed 6 bases, and the junction held 8 bases outside the gene matches. CDR3 amino acids: CASSQDMTSGGGAGELFF. CDR3 DNA sequence: TGTGCCAGCAGCCAAGATATGACTAGCGGGGGAGGGGCCGGGGAGCTGTTTTTT.

The J gene is TRBJ1-5, the V gene TRBV6-4, with D possibly being TRBD1 (5 bases). Germline assignment: CDR1 MRHNA and CDR2 SNTAGT. Trimming left V 4 bases short and J 5 bases short, with 12 bases between. This CDR3 contains 14 residues. The CDR3 spells CASSGQGGDQPQHF. The CDR3 coding sequence is TGTGCCAGCAGTGGCCAGGGAGGTGATCAGCCCCAGCATTTT.